A single sample gave rise to the 26 T cell receptor beta chains below, sequenced in a study of blood T cell repertoires in COVID-19. Only in-frame clones appear in the TCRdb table, and some are missing; sequencing was by immunoSEQ multiplex PCR. The table has tens of thousands of clones, 80% to 95% seen once. Source material: peripheral blood. Source of these receptors: a woman of 80 years or more with acute or convalescent COVID-19.

This clone was counted only a few times. The rearrangement uses TRBV3-1 (or the pseudogene TRBV3-2) and TRBJ2-1; 16 nucleotides match TRBD2. The V segment lost 5 bases and the J segment 15 bases; nucleotides outside the gene matches: 10. The CDR3 loop spans 15 amino acids. Per the germline V gene, CDR1 is LGHDT and CDR2 is YNNKEL (reference sequence). The CDR3, as DNA: TGTGCCAGCAGCGCCGGGACTAGCGGGAGGGCCCTTTGGTTCTTC. Protein: CASSAGTSGRALWFF.

J is TRBJ2-7 and V is TRBV5-1; D might be TRBD1 (6 bases). Trimming stripped 3 bases from V and 5 bases from J, with 18 bases between. This CDR3 has 15 residues. CDR1 and CDR2 from the germline V gene are SGHRS and YFSETQ. The CDR3 DNA sequence: TGCGCCAGCAGCTCCTCCGGGACCAGGGGTAACGAGCAGTACTTC. This sequence encodes CASSSSGTRGNEQYF.

The CDR3 loop is CASSYLDTQYF. In nucleotides, the CDR3 is TGTGCCAGCAGTTACCTAGATACGCAGTATTTT. V usage is TRBV6-5 and J usage is TRBJ2-3, with D unresolved. Germline-derived CDR1 and CDR2 are MNHEY and SVGAGI. Trimming removed 2 bases from V and 5 bases from J, with 2 bases in between. The CDR3 length is 11 residues.

In the case of this clone: The identical CDR3 is also encoded by other nucleotide sequences in the sample. This sequence joins TRBV6-5 and TRBJ2-7; 8 nucleotides align to TRBD1. The CDR3 loop spans 13 amino acids. Germline V lookup: CDR1 MNHEY, CDR2 SVGAGI. Trimming cost V 2 bases and J 4 bases; bases outside gene matches: 1. This chain's CDR3 is CASSYRTGYEQYF. Here the CDR3 DNA reads TGTGCCAGCAGTTACCGGACAGGGTACGAGCAGTACTTC.

The chain combines TRBV28 with TRBJ2-2; 11 bases align to TRBD2. Per germline, CDR1 MDHEN and CDR2 SYDVKM. V gave up 6 bases and J gave up 5 bases; unmatched junction bases: 11. This CDR3 region has 17 residues. The CDR3 DNA reads as TGTGCCAGCAGAGCCCAATATAGCGGGAGGGATACCGGGGAGCTGTTTTTT. Translation: CASRAQYSGRDTGELFF. Full variable domain (remainder filled in from reference TRBV28 and TRBJ2-2): DVKVTQSSRYLVKRTGEKVFLECVQDMDHENMFWYRQDPGLGLRLIYFSYDVKMKEKGDIPEGYSVSREKKERFSLILESASTNQTSMYLCASRAQYSGRDTGELFFGEGSRLTVL.

The gene calls are TRBV3-1 (or the pseudogene TRBV3-2) and TRBJ2-1; D may be TRBD2 (6 bases). Trimming pared 4 bases from V and 7 bases from J, leaving 11 bases between. Germline CDR1 and CDR2: LGHDT and YNNKEL (reference sequence). This CDR3 contains 13 residues. CDR3 DNA sequence: TGTGCCAGCAGCCCACTAGGGACTAATGAGCAGTTCTTC. This encodes CASSPLGTNEQFF.

The chain carries TRBV29-1 and TRBJ2-6; D gene ambiguous. CDR3 length: 14 amino acids. Germline loops: CDR1 SQVTM, CDR2 ANQGSEA. Trimming removed 4 bases at V and 0 bases at J, with 7 bases between. CDR3 nucleotide sequence: TGCAGCGTTGGAGGAAGCTCTGGGGCCAACGTCCTGACTTTC. This sequence encodes CSVGGSSGANVLTF.

V is TRBV5-4 and J is TRBJ2-3; the D gene is possibly TRBD2 (5 bases). The CDR3 sequence is 16 residues long. With 4 bases removed from V and 3 bases from J, the gap between germline ends came to 18 bases. CDR1 is SGHNT and CDR2 is YYREEE in the germline V gene (reference sequence). CDR3 in amino acids: CASSLLRSGITDTQYF. CDR3 coding DNA: TGTGCCAGCAGCCTGCTTAGATCGGGGATAACAGATACGCAGTATTTT.

In regard to this clone: This same CDR3 is encoded by further DNA sequences in the sample. The V call is TRBV4-1, the J call TRBJ1-2; D ambiguous. The germline gives CDR1 MGHRA, CDR2 YSYEKL. CDR3 length equals 14 residues. V lost 0 bases to trimming and J lost 2 bases, with 7 bases between them. CDR3 nucleotide sequence: TGCGCCAGCAGCCAAGAGACGGGAAACTATGGCTACACCTTC. This codes for CASSQETGNYGYTF.

The CDR3 DNA reads as TGTGCCAGCAGCAAACGAGAAGAGCAGTTCTTC. This gives the protein CASSKREEQFF. The V call is TRBV28, the J call TRBJ2-1; D unresolved. V was pared by 6 bases and J by 10 bases, with 10 bases between. CDR3 length: 11 residues. Germline values: CDR1 MDHEN, CDR2 SYDVKM.

The rearrangement uses TRBV6-1 and TRBJ2-4, with 13 bases aligning to TRBD2. The germline V gene encodes CDR1 MNHNS and CDR2 SASEGT. The CDR3 runs 18 residues. V lost 2 bases to trimming and J lost 2 bases; unmatched junction nucleotides: 6. The CDR3 DNA sequence: TGTGCCAGCAGTGAAACCCCGGGACTAGCGGGATCCAAAAACATTCAGTACTTC. Translating it yields CASSETPGLAGSKNIQYF.

The genes are TRBV28 and TRBJ1-2, with 7 bases identical to TRBD1. CDR3 size: 14 residues. Per germline, CDR1 MDHEN and CDR2 SYDVKM. J lost 9 bases, V lost 4 bases, and 11 bases had no gene match. Here the CDR3 DNA reads TGTGCCAGCAGTTCCCCCGACAGGGATGGGAGCTACACCTTC. Its protein product is CASSSPDRDGSYTF.

This clone showed up just once. The chain employs TRBV5-4 and TRBJ2-2; the match to TRBD2 covers 12 bases. The CDR3 is made up of 18 amino acids. J gave up 2 bases and V 4 bases, and 9 bases lay outside the gene matches. The germline CDR1 and CDR2 sequences are SGHNT and YYREEE (reference sequence). The CDR3 coding sequence is TGTGCCAGCAGCGGTGAGGCTAGCGGGGGGGCCAACACCGGGGAGCTGTTTTTT. Translated: CASSGEASGGANTGELFF.

This chain joins TRBV18 and TRBJ1-3, with D perhaps TRBD1 (5 bases). This CDR3 is built from 16 residues. Trimming cost V 2 bases and J 0 bases, with 11 bases left between them. Germline CDR1 reads KGHSH; CDR2 reads LQKENI. The CDR3 loop reads CASSPNSGYSGNTIYF. CDR3 coding DNA: TGTGCCAGCTCACCAAACTCAGGGTACTCTGGAAACACCATATATTTT.

The chain links TRBV7-9 to TRBJ2-7; D gene ambiguous. Germline V gene data show CDR1 as SEHNR and CDR2 as FQNEAQ (reference sequence). This CDR3 region has 14 residues. V dropped 1 base and J dropped 2 bases, with 9 bases sitting between them. The CDR3 loop reads CASSLGYGAYEQYF. CDR3 in DNA: TGTGCCAGCAGCTTAGGGTACGGAGCCTACGAGCAGTACTTC.

The V and J genes are TRBV6-1 and TRBJ2-7; 9 nucleotides align to TRBD1. CDR1 MNHNS and CDR2 SASEGT come from the germline V gene. V trimming: 1 base; J trimming: 3 bases; junction bases outside the gene matches: 16. This CDR3 comprises 19 residues. For the CDR3, the DNA is TGTGCCAGCAGTGAAGGGAACGGGGGGACAGGGTCCCTTTTCTACGAGCAGTACTTC. It yields the protein CASSEGNGGTGSLFYEQYF.

The sample holds one count of this clone. In DNA, the CDR3 is TGTGCCAGCAGTGCGCCTGGCAATGAGCAGTTCTTC. Translating gives CASSAPGNEQFF. This chain connects TRBV12-3 or TRBV12-4 to TRBJ2-1, with unresolved D. This CDR3 spans 12 amino acids. Trimming took 5 bases from V and 6 from J, leaving 8 bases between them.

V and J are TRBV12-3 or TRBV12-4 and TRBJ1-1, with D possibly TRBD1 on 6 matching bases. CDR3 length equals 13 residues. V lost 5 bases to trimming and J lost 3 bases, with 10 bases between them. For the CDR3, the DNA is TGTGCCAGCAGTATACAGGGATACACTGAAGCTTTCTTT. Encoded protein: CASSIQGYTEAFF.

This chain joins TRBV6-5 and TRBJ1-1, with 9 bases lining up with TRBD1. The CDR3 is 14 amino acids. The germline V gene encodes CDR1 MNHEY and CDR2 SVGAGI. V lost 6 bases and J lost 6; bases outside the gene matches: 8. The chain's CDR3 is CASRPGQGRPEAFF. CDR3 sequence (DNA): TGTGCCAGCAGGCCCGGACAGGGGCGGCCTGAAGCTTTCTTT.

DNA of the CDR3: TGTGCCAGCAGCCTAGGACAGATCACAGATACGCAGTATTTT. Protein product: CASSLGQITDTQYF. The chain carries TRBV3-1 (or the pseudogene TRBV3-2) and TRBJ2-3; maybe TRBD1 (6 bases). CDR3 length: 14 residues. In germline, CDR1 is LGHDT, CDR2 YNNKEL (reference sequence). V shed 4 bases and J shed 2 bases, with 10 bases lying between them.

The rearrangement uses TRBV20-1 and TRBJ2-2; D is perhaps TRBD1 (5 bases). The ends were cut back, 3 bases at V and 2 bases at J, with 10 bases in the middle. The CDR3 length is 14 residues. Germline lookup yields CDR1 DFQATT and CDR2 SNEGSKA (reference sequence). This CDR3 is CSASLQGNTGELFF. In DNA form, the CDR3 reads TGCAGTGCTAGTCTCCAGGGAAACACCGGGGAGCTGTTTTTT.

The chain couples TRBV10-2 to TRBJ1-5; D not certain. Germline V gene data show CDR1 as WSHSY and CDR2 as SAAADI. V dropped 0 bases and J dropped 7 bases, with 4 bases sitting between them. CDR3 size: 12 residues. This CDR3 reads CASSESLQPQHF. CDR3 DNA: TGCGCCAGCAGTGAGTCTCTCCAGCCCCAGCATTTT.

V gene TRBV2 combines with J gene TRBJ1-5; D not resolved. Germline CDR1 SNHLY, CDR2 FYNNEI. The ends were cut back, 0 bases at V and 10 bases at J, with 13 bases in the middle. The CDR3 is made up of 14 amino acids. CDR3 loop: CASSEALRGQPQHF. The CDR3 bases are TGTGCCAGCAGTGAAGCCCTCCGGGGTCAACCCCAGCATTTT.

This chain links TRBV28 with TRBJ1-2; a weak D match, TRBD1 (5 bases). The CDR3 spans 18 residues. Germline V gene data show CDR1 as MDHEN and CDR2 as SYDVKM. V was trimmed by 3 bases and J by 7 bases, leaving 27 bases between them. The chain's CDR3 is CASSFPTSRERDSIGYTF. The CDR3 nucleotides are TGTGCCAGCAGTTTCCCAACCTCCAGGGAAAGGGATTCTATTGGCTACACCTTC.

The chain is built from TRBV7-2 and TRBJ2-3; D gene unclear. Germline lookup yields CDR1 SGHTA and CDR2 FQGNSA. The length of the CDR3 is 14 residues. V was trimmed by 2 bases and J by 0 bases, leaving 6 bases between them. The CDR3, as DNA: TGTGCCAGCAGCTTACAGATTAGCACAGATACGCAGTATTTT. As protein: CASSLQISTDTQYF.

The gene calls are TRBV7-9 and TRBJ1-5; D not resolved. Trimming left V 0 bases short and J 1 base short, with 4 bases between. The CDR3 spans 14 residues. CDR1 is SEHNR, CDR2 FQNEAQ, per germline (reference sequence). CDR3 in DNA: TGTGCCAGCAGCTTAGCCGAGAGCAATCAGCCCCAGCATTTT. This encodes CASSLAESNQPQHF.